The T cell receptor beta chain under discussion was sequenced for a study of regulatory T cells in long-lasting Graves disease. General study findings and limits: Results may be inaccurate due to the small sample size.

This clonotype showed up many times. Antigen: not known. The time point here: persistent/refractory GD, antithyroid drugs over 5 years with positive TRAb. RNA extracted from PBMCs served as the sequencing template. Arm-PCR of CDR3 regions with iRepertoire HTBI primers generated TCR beta libraries. Per the original methods: The samples included approximately 60 TRBV and some 15 TRBJ segments. TCRdb analysed the multiplex PCR reads with MiXCR anew, one entry per CDR3 protein. The V and J calls, along with clone size, are taken from TCRdb and not from the paper's own processing. The table has about 470,000 distinct CDR3 sequences, roughly 20% seen once. This clonotype was obtained from a female donor with Graves disease. Sample: peripheral blood mononuclear cells (PBMCs), taken when the disease was refractory, from a patient treated with antithyroid drugs.

CDR3 protein: CASSADRGGTNEQYF. Written as DNA, the CDR3 is TGTGCCAGCAGCGCCGACAGGGGTGGTACGAACGAGCAGTACTTC. The chain is built from TRBV28 and TRBJ2-7; 8 positions agree with TRBD1. This CDR3 contains 15 residues. CDR1 is MDHEN, CDR2 SYDVKM, per germline. V was pared by 6 bases and J by 5 bases, with 12 bases of the junction left unmatched. Filled out from reference TRBV28 and TRBJ2-7, the complete variable domain reads DVKVTQSSRYLVKRTGEKVFLECVQDMDHENMFWYRQDPGLGLRLIYFSYDVKMKEKGDIPEGYSVSREKKERFSLILESASTNQTSMYLCASSADRGGTNEQYFGPGTRLTVT.